What follows are 7 T cell receptor beta chains derived from one specimen sequenced in a study of shared clonotypes between healthy human individuals. Clones were sequenced by immunoSEQ multiplex PCR, and TCRdb holds only the in-frame ones, with some missing. The table includes approximately 2.1 million clones, over 90% detected once. The sequencing sample was made of naive CD4+ T cells from PBMCs. The subset was: CD45RA+ positively selected. These receptors all stem from a man aged 18 to 30 in good health. Some clones in this sample may be carry-over from other donors' samples.

The CDR3 DNA sequence: TGTGCCAGCAGCGTATCAGCCGAGCAGTACTTC. This translates into CASSVSAEQYF. The chain uses TRBV9 and TRBJ2-7; D not resolved. The V end was cut by 1 base, the J end by 6 bases, with 5 bases between. Germline V gives CDR1 SGDLS, CDR2 YYNGEE. The CDR3 extends over 11 amino acids.

This chain uses TRBV7-2 with TRBJ2-1; 7 bases are shared with TRBD2. Germline CDR1 is SGHTA and CDR2 is FQGNSA. V lost 1 base, J lost 11 bases, and 5 bases stayed unmatched. The CDR3 runs 13 residues. The CDR3 here is CASSLGTRSQQFF. The CDR3 DNA follows: TGTGCCAGCAGCTTAGGGACTAGATCCCAGCAGTTCTTC. Full variable domain (outside the CDR3, taken from reference TRBV7-2 and TRBJ2-1): GAGVSQSPSNKVTEKGKDVELRCDPISGHTALYWYRQSLGQGLEFLIYFQGNSAPDKSGLPSDRFSAERTGGSVSTLTIQRTQQEDSAVYLCASSLGTRSQQFFGPGTRLTVL.

This chain joins TRBV7-6 and TRBJ2-1; 14 nucleotides match TRBD2. CDR3 size: 15 residues. The germline V gene has CDR1 SGHVS and CDR2 FNYEAQ. Trimming removed 4 bases from V and 8 bases from J; junction bases left unmatched: 4. This chain's CDR3 is CASSSGLAGEDEQFF. As DNA, the CDR3 is TGTGCCAGCAGCTCGGGACTAGCGGGAGAGGATGAGCAGTTCTTC.

The table lists this clone with a few counts. The rearrangement joins TRBV28 to TRBJ1-2; 7 nucleotides agree with TRBD1. The germline V gene has CDR1 MDHEN and CDR2 SYDVKM. V dropped 7 bases and J dropped 6; count of bases not matched to a gene: 17. The CDR3 runs 16 residues. The CDR3 nucleotides are TGTGCCAGCACCCGCGGGGCACGACAGGGTCTTCATGGCTACACCTTC. It encodes CASTRGARQGLHGYTF.

The chain employs TRBV5-1 and TRBJ2-5, with 7 bases identical to TRBD1. Germline CDR1 and CDR2: SGHRS and YFSETQ. V lost 3 bases and J lost 4; bases outside the gene matches: 9. This CDR3 spans 15 amino acids. DNA for the CDR3: TGCGCCAGCAGCTGGGGACAGACTATAGTAGAGACCCAGTACTTC. Translating gives CASSWGQTIVETQYF.

This clone was found once. The rearrangement links TRBV5-1 to TRBJ2-1; 7 positions agree with TRBD2. J gave up 9 bases and V 7 bases, and 7 bases lay outside the gene matches. The CDR3 is 12 residues long. Germline assignment: CDR1 SGHRS and CDR2 YFSETQ. The CDR3 nucleotides are TGCGCCAGCGGGCGGGAGTCGGGTGAGCAGTTCTTC. This gives the protein CASGRESGEQFF.

This clone was detected a few times. The sample has other DNA sequences that encode this CDR3 too. The chain has TRBV18 and TRBJ1-1; the D is unclear. CDR1 and CDR2 (germline): KGHSH, LQKENI. V was shortened by 2 bases and J by 4 bases, with 5 bases between the two germline ends. This CDR3 comprises 12 residues. The CDR3 loop reads CASSPRRTEAFF. CDR3 coding DNA: TGTGCCAGCTCACCAAGGCGCACTGAAGCTTTCTTT.